This entry features one T cell receptor beta chain sequence. These data come from a study of control samples from healthy donors and cancer patients. The CDR3 has 14 residues. With 4 bases removed from V and 2 bases from J, the gap between germline ends came to 13 bases. Germline V gene sequence: CDR1 SGHRS, CDR2 YFSETQ. Repertoires were generated with immunoSEQ multiplex PCR, while TCRdb's copy carries only in-frame clones and drops some. The repertoire holds 160,000 or so clones, with 92% as singletons. The gene calls are TRBV5-1 and TRBJ2-7; tentative D call: TRBD2 (5 bases). The sequence came from a woman aged 30 to 39 in good health. Sequenced: blood. CDR3 residues: CASSLRTDPYEQYF. The CDR3, as DNA: TGCGCCAGCAGCCTACGGACTGATCCCTACGAGCAGTACTTC.